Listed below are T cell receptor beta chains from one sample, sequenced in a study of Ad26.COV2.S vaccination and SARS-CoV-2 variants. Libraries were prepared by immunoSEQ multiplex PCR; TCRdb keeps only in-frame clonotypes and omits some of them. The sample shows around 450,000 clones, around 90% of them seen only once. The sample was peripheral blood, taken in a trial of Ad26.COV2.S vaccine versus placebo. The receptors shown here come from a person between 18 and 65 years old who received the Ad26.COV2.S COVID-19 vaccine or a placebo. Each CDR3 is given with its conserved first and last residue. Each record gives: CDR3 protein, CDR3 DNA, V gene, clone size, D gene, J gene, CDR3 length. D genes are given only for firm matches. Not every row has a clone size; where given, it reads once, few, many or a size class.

cdr3_aa: CASSLISGRAGNLAKNIQYF
cdr3_nt: TGTGCCAGCAGCTTGATAAGCGGGAGGGCCGGTAACTTAGCCAAAAACATTCAGTACTTC
v_call: TRBV6-6
clone_size: -
d_call: TRBD2
j_call: TRBJ2-4
cdr3_length: 20

cdr3_aa: CASSYPGRGYEQYF
cdr3_nt: TGTGCCAGCAGTTACCCCGGCAGGGGCTACGAGCAGTACTTC
v_call: TRBV6-5
clone_size: -
d_call: -
j_call: TRBJ2-7
cdr3_length: 14

cdr3_aa: CASSFSAGELFF
cdr3_nt: TGTGCCAGCAGTTTTAGTGCCGGGGAGCTGTTTTTT
v_call: TRBV27
clone_size: once
d_call: -
j_call: TRBJ2-2
cdr3_length: 12

cdr3_aa: CAWATTDNYGYTF
cdr3_nt: TGTGCCTGGGCCACGACAGATAACTATGGCTACACCTTC
v_call: TRBV30
clone_size: once
d_call: -
j_call: TRBJ1-2
cdr3_length: 13

cdr3_aa: CASSLEGSGHSNQPQHF
cdr3_nt: TGTGCCAGCAGCTTAGAAGGGTCAGGTCATAGCAATCAGCCCCAGCATTTT
v_call: TRBV11-2
clone_size: -
d_call: -
j_call: TRBJ1-5
cdr3_length: 17

cdr3_aa: CASSPRGSGGYEQYF
cdr3_nt: TGTGCCAGCAGTCCCCGGGGTAGCGGAGGTTACGAGCAGTACTTC
v_call: TRBV27
clone_size: -
d_call: -
j_call: TRBJ2-7
cdr3_length: 15

cdr3_aa: CASSLASGLAGGDYNEQFF
cdr3_nt: TGTGCCAGCAGCTTAGCATCCGGACTAGCGGGAGGGGACTACAATGAGCAGTTCTTC
v_call: TRBV11-2
clone_size: -
d_call: TRBD2
j_call: TRBJ2-1
cdr3_length: 19

cdr3_aa: CATTQGGSGGYTF
cdr3_nt: TGTGCCACCACCCAGGGGGGGAGTGGAGGCTACACCTTC
v_call: TRBV15
clone_size: -
d_call: TRBD1
j_call: TRBJ1-2
cdr3_length: 13

cdr3_aa: CASSLVLNTEAFF
cdr3_nt: TGTGCCAGCAGCTTGGTTCTGAACACTGAAGCTTTCTTT
v_call: TRBV5-5
clone_size: -
d_call: -
j_call: TRBJ1-1
cdr3_length: 13

cdr3_aa: CASSYSQGSIYEQYF
cdr3_nt: TGTGCCAGCAGTTACTCACAGGGTAGTATATACGAGCAGTACTTC
v_call: TRBV6-5
clone_size: -
d_call: -
j_call: TRBJ2-7
cdr3_length: 15

cdr3_aa: CASSIGGLAGYSYNEQFF
cdr3_nt: TGTGCCAGTAGTATAGGGGGACTAGCGGGATACTCCTACAATGAGCAGTTCTTC
v_call: TRBV19
clone_size: -
d_call: TRBD2
j_call: TRBJ2-1
cdr3_length: 18

cdr3_aa: CASSLLTGTGAYEQYF
cdr3_nt: TGTGCCAGCAGTTTACTCACCGGGACAGGAGCCTACGAGCAGTACTTC
v_call: TRBV28
clone_size: -
d_call: TRBD1
j_call: TRBJ2-7
cdr3_length: 16

cdr3_aa: CSVDGGGNTIYF
cdr3_nt: TGCAGCGTTGACGGGGGTGGAAACACCATATATTTT
v_call: TRBV29-1
clone_size: -
d_call: -
j_call: TRBJ1-3
cdr3_length: 12

cdr3_aa: CASSLNWGYEQYF
cdr3_nt: TGTGCCAGCAGCTTAAACTGGGGCTACGAGCAGTACTTC
v_call: TRBV7-2
clone_size: -
d_call: -
j_call: TRBJ2-7
cdr3_length: 13

cdr3_aa: CASSLTSGRFTGELFF
cdr3_nt: TGTGCCAGCAGCTTAACTAGCGGGAGGTTCACCGGGGAGCTGTTTTTT
v_call: TRBV11-2
clone_size: -
d_call: TRBD2
j_call: TRBJ2-2
cdr3_length: 16

cdr3_aa: CASSQDIPARTVNNEQFF
cdr3_nt: TGCGCCAGCAGCCAAGATATCCCCGCCCGGACAGTCAACAATGAGCAGTTCTTC
v_call: TRBV4-3
clone_size: -
d_call: -
j_call: TRBJ2-1
cdr3_length: 18

cdr3_aa: CASSWRGNYGYTF
cdr3_nt: TGTGCCAGCAGTTGGCGGGGGAACTATGGCTACACCTTC
v_call: TRBV28
clone_size: -
d_call: -
j_call: TRBJ1-2
cdr3_length: 13

cdr3_aa: CASSLRGTDTQYF
cdr3_nt: TGTGCCAGCAGCTTGAGGGGCACAGATACGCAGTATTTT
v_call: TRBV11-3
clone_size: -
d_call: -
j_call: TRBJ2-3
cdr3_length: 13

cdr3_aa: CASSVGVSQDTQYF
cdr3_nt: TGTGCCAGCAGCGTAGGGGTGTCACAAGATACGCAGTATTTT
v_call: TRBV9
clone_size: -
d_call: -
j_call: TRBJ2-3
cdr3_length: 14

cdr3_aa: CASSSTEGSYEQYF
cdr3_nt: TGTGCCAGCAGCTCGACTGAGGGGTCCTACGAGCAGTACTTC
v_call: TRBV7-2
clone_size: -
d_call: -
j_call: TRBJ2-7
cdr3_length: 14

cdr3_aa: CASSPPDTSSYNEQFF
cdr3_nt: TGTGCCAGCTCACCACCCGATACGAGCTCCTACAATGAGCAGTTCTTC
v_call: TRBV18
clone_size: -
d_call: -
j_call: TRBJ2-1
cdr3_length: 16

cdr3_aa: CASRGTTTDTQYF
cdr3_nt: TGTGCCAGCAGGGGGACCACCACAGATACGCAGTATTTT
v_call: TRBV5-8
clone_size: -
d_call: -
j_call: TRBJ2-3
cdr3_length: 13

cdr3_aa: CAIIVNGAAFF
cdr3_nt: TGTGCCATCATTGTGAACGGGGCCGCTTTCTTT
v_call: TRBV10-3
clone_size: -
d_call: -
j_call: TRBJ1-1
cdr3_length: 11

cdr3_aa: CASSQRRFSGNTIYF
cdr3_nt: TGCGCCAGCAGCCAAAGACGGTTCTCTGGAAACACCATATATTTT
v_call: TRBV4-3
clone_size: -
d_call: -
j_call: TRBJ1-3
cdr3_length: 15

cdr3_aa: CASSLDGGPLAYEQYF
cdr3_nt: TGTGCCAGCAGCTTGGACGGGGGCCCTCTCGCCTACGAGCAGTACTTC
v_call: TRBV5-5
clone_size: -
d_call: -
j_call: TRBJ2-7
cdr3_length: 16

cdr3_aa: CASSDHRGLNTEAFF
cdr3_nt: TGTGCCAGCAGTGACCACAGGGGGCTGAACACTGAAGCTTTCTTT
v_call: TRBV28
clone_size: few
d_call: TRBD1
j_call: TRBJ1-1
cdr3_length: 15

cdr3_aa: CASSFGSGREHEQFF
cdr3_nt: TGTGCCAGCAGCTTTGGTAGCGGGAGGGAACATGAGCAGTTCTTC
v_call: TRBV7-3
clone_size: -
d_call: TRBD2
j_call: TRBJ2-1
cdr3_length: 15

cdr3_aa: CATGTVPAYGYTF
cdr3_nt: TGTGCCACGGGGACAGTTCCCGCCTATGGCTACACCTTC
v_call: TRBV15
clone_size: -
d_call: TRBD1
j_call: TRBJ1-2
cdr3_length: 13

cdr3_aa: CSVEGGNTIYF
cdr3_nt: TGCAGCGTGGAAGGTGGAAACACCATATATTTT
v_call: TRBV29-1
clone_size: -
d_call: -
j_call: TRBJ1-3
cdr3_length: 11

cdr3_aa: CASSLSGQGAGLGNHEQFF
cdr3_nt: TGTGCCAGCAGTTTATCGGGACAGGGGGCTGGACTAGGGAATCATGAGCAGTTCTTC
v_call: TRBV27
clone_size: -
d_call: TRBD1
j_call: TRBJ2-1
cdr3_length: 19

cdr3_aa: CAWSVGGSTEAFF
cdr3_nt: TGTGCCTGGAGTGTAGGGGGGAGCACTGAAGCTTTCTTT
v_call: TRBV30
clone_size: -
d_call: -
j_call: TRBJ1-1
cdr3_length: 13

cdr3_aa: CASSLGTANTEAFF
cdr3_nt: TGTGCCAGCAGCTTGGGGACGGCCAACACTGAAGCTTTCTTT
v_call: TRBV5-6
clone_size: -
d_call: -
j_call: TRBJ1-1
cdr3_length: 14

cdr3_aa: CASSNYLSGAPYEQYF
cdr3_nt: TGTGCCAGCAGCAACTACCTCTCGGGAGCTCCCTACGAGCAGTACTTC
v_call: TRBV11-1
clone_size: once
d_call: -
j_call: TRBJ2-7
cdr3_length: 16

cdr3_aa: CSASPLVTSGPYEQYF
cdr3_nt: TGCAGTGCTAGTCCTTTAGTCACTAGCGGGCCTTACGAGCAGTACTTC
v_call: TRBV20-1
clone_size: once
d_call: TRBD2
j_call: TRBJ2-7
cdr3_length: 16

cdr3_aa: CASSVGLADYNEQFF
cdr3_nt: TGTGCCAGCAGCGTAGGGCTAGCGGACTACAATGAGCAGTTCTTC
v_call: TRBV9
clone_size: -
d_call: TRBD2
j_call: TRBJ2-1
cdr3_length: 15

cdr3_aa: CASSPGTAYEQYF
cdr3_nt: TGTGCCAGTAGTCCTGGGACAGCTTACGAGCAGTACTTC
v_call: TRBV19
clone_size: -
d_call: TRBD1
j_call: TRBJ2-7
cdr3_length: 13

cdr3_aa: CASSQDRNTEAFF
cdr3_nt: TGCGCCAGCAGCCAAGACCGGAACACTGAAGCTTTCTTT
v_call: TRBV4-3
clone_size: once
d_call: -
j_call: TRBJ1-1
cdr3_length: 13

cdr3_aa: CASSLRAAFPYNEQFF
cdr3_nt: TGTGCCAGCAGTTTAAGGGCGGCGTTCCCCTACAATGAGCAGTTCTTC
v_call: TRBV27
clone_size: -
d_call: -
j_call: TRBJ2-1
cdr3_length: 16

cdr3_aa: CASSLGWDLPYEQYF
cdr3_nt: TGTGCCAGCAGTTTGGGATGGGACCTACCCTACGAGCAGTACTTC
v_call: TRBV6-6
clone_size: once
d_call: -
j_call: TRBJ2-7
cdr3_length: 15

cdr3_aa: CASSSTGVSGNTIYF
cdr3_nt: TGTGCCAGCAGCTCTACAGGGGTCTCTGGAAACACCATATATTTT
v_call: TRBV7-9
clone_size: -
d_call: TRBD1
j_call: TRBJ1-3
cdr3_length: 15

cdr3_aa: CASSFSQFDGYTF
cdr3_nt: TGTGCCAGCAGCTTCTCCCAGTTCGACGGCTACACCTTC
v_call: TRBV11-2
clone_size: many
d_call: -
j_call: TRBJ1-2
cdr3_length: 13

cdr3_aa: CASSSPGLAGGEQYF
cdr3_nt: TGTGCCAGTAGTAGCCCGGGACTAGCGGGAGGCGAGCAGTACTTC
v_call: TRBV19
clone_size: -
d_call: TRBD2
j_call: TRBJ2-7
cdr3_length: 15

cdr3_aa: CASSPSAGNRAFF
cdr3_nt: TGTGCCAGCAGTCCCTCCGCGGGGAACAGGGCTTTCTTT
v_call: TRBV6-2/TRBV6-3
clone_size: -
d_call: -
j_call: TRBJ1-1
cdr3_length: 13

cdr3_aa: CASSPGQGANGYTF
cdr3_nt: TGTGCCAGCAGCCCCGGACAGGGGGCAAATGGCTACACCTTC
v_call: TRBV27
clone_size: -
d_call: TRBD1
j_call: TRBJ1-2
cdr3_length: 14

cdr3_aa: CASSLTLTREQYF
cdr3_nt: TGTGCCAGCAGTTTAACCTTAACCCGCGAGCAGTACTTC
v_call: TRBV27
clone_size: -
d_call: -
j_call: TRBJ2-7
cdr3_length: 13

cdr3_aa: CASSPEEFNEQYF
cdr3_nt: TGCGCCAGCAGCCCCGAGGAGTTCAACGAGCAGTACTTC
v_call: TRBV5-1
clone_size: once
d_call: -
j_call: TRBJ2-7
cdr3_length: 13

cdr3_aa: CASSLVVAGLVF
cdr3_nt: TGTGCCAGCAGCTTAGTGGTAGCGGGCTTGGTCTTC
v_call: TRBV7-8
clone_size: -
d_call: TRBD2
j_call: TRBJ2-1
cdr3_length: 12

cdr3_aa: CVSSSSNSPLHF
cdr3_nt: TGTGTCAGCAGTTCTTCAAATTCACCCCTCCACTTT
v_call: TRBV28
clone_size: -
d_call: -
j_call: TRBJ1-6
cdr3_length: 12

cdr3_aa: CASSRDRGSEKLFF
cdr3_nt: TGTGCCAGCAGCCGGGACAGGGGTTCCGAAAAACTGTTTTTT
v_call: TRBV7-2
clone_size: -
d_call: TRBD1
j_call: TRBJ1-4
cdr3_length: 14

cdr3_aa: CASSLENYGYTF
cdr3_nt: TGTGCCAGCAGCTTGGAAAACTATGGCTACACCTTC
v_call: TRBV5-6
clone_size: -
d_call: -
j_call: TRBJ1-2
cdr3_length: 12

cdr3_aa: CASSNLAGRYNEQFF
cdr3_nt: TGTGCCAGCAGCAATTTAGCGGGAAGGTACAATGAGCAGTTCTTC
v_call: TRBV7-2
clone_size: -
d_call: TRBD2
j_call: TRBJ2-1
cdr3_length: 15

cdr3_aa: CASSTAPTDGYGYTF
cdr3_nt: TGTGCCAGCAGCACCGCTCCGACAGATGGTTATGGCTACACCTTC
v_call: TRBV5-5
clone_size: -
d_call: -
j_call: TRBJ1-2
cdr3_length: 15

cdr3_aa: CASSEYGTTYEQYF
cdr3_nt: TGTGCCAGCAGTGAGTATGGCACGACCTACGAGCAGTACTTC
v_call: TRBV2
clone_size: -
d_call: -
j_call: TRBJ2-7
cdr3_length: 14